The T cell receptor beta chain under discussion was sequenced for a study of regulatory T cells in long-lasting Graves disease. General study results and limits: TRBV28, TRBJ1-2 and TRBJ2-5 emerged as the favored segments in persistent disease. Analysis covered peripheral blood alone, not thyroid tissue.

At least ten counts were recorded for this clonotype. Its cognate antigen is unknown. Arm-PCR of CDR3 regions with iRepertoire HTBI primers generated TCR beta libraries. One entry per CDR3 protein, called by TCRdb with MiXCR from the multiplex PCR reads. This table has 300,000 to 400,000 distinct CDR3 sequences, 15% to 20% appearing once. The V end was cut by 8 bases, the J end by 3 bases, with 13 bases between. The length of the CDR3 is 13 residues. Germline V lookup: CDR1 MNHNS, CDR2 SASEGT. This sample's time point: persistent/refractory GD, antithyroid drugs over 5 years with positive TRAb. Extracted RNA from PBMCs served as the source of the TCR library.

The TCR originated in a female donor with Graves disease. This sample comprised peripheral blood mononuclear cells (PBMCs), obtained when the disease was refractory, from a patient treated with antithyroid drugs. The chain uses TRBV6-1 and TRBJ1-1; possibly TRBD1 for D (5 bases). The CDR3 spells CASQTGDYTEAFF. The CDR3 DNA sequence: TGTGCCAGCCAAACAGGAGACTACACTGAAGCTTTCTTT.